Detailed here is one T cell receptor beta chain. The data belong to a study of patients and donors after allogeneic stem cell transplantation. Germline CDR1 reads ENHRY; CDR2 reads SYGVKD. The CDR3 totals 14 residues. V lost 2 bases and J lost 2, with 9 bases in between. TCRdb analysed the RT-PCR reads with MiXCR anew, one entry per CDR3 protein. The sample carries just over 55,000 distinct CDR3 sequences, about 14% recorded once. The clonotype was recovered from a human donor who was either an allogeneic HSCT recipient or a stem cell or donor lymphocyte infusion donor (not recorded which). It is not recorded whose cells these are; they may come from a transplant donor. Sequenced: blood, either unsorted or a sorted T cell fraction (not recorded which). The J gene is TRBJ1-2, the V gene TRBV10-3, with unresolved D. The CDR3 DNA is TGTGCCATCAGTGAGGGGCAGAGCAACTATGGCTACACCTTC. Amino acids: CAISEGQSNYGYTF.